This T cell receptor (beta chain) stems from a study of blood T cell repertoires in COVID-19. CDR3 size: 17 residues. Germline assignment: CDR1 LNHDA and CDR2 SQIVND (reference sequence). V was shortened by 3 bases and J by 10 bases, with 24 bases between the two germline ends. Only in-frame clones appear in the TCRdb table, and some are missing; sequencing was by immunoSEQ multiplex PCR. The sample lists over 600,000 clones, about 87% occurring once. The rearrangement joins TRBV19 to TRBJ1-4; no reliable D call. This clonotype was obtained from a woman aged 18-35 years with acute or convalescent COVID-19. Material: peripheral blood. The CDR3 is CASSMASVGSSGVKLFF. CDR3 nucleotides: TGTGCCAGTAGTATGGCCTCGGTGGGCAGTAGCGGCGTAAAACTGTTTTTT. Full variable domain (missing parts from reference TRBV19 and TRBJ1-4): DGGITQSPKYLFRKEGQNVTLSCEQNLNHDAMYWYRQDPGQGLRLIYYSQIVNDFQKGDIAEGYSVSREKKESFPLTVTSAQKNPTAFYLCASSMASVGSSGVKLFFGSGTQLSVL.